The clone carrying this TCR beta chain was counted many times. Its specificity is unknown. TCRdb passed the 5' RACE reads through MiXCR, listing each CDR3 protein once. The table shows 350,000 to 500,000 distinct CDR3 sequences, with about 20% occurring only once. The sample belongs to a study of T-cell memory formation after mild COVID-19. General study points: Clones that got smaller from day 15 to 85 had even CD4/CD8, while clones growing later tipped toward CD4+.

Germline V gene lookup returns CDR1 SGHDN and CDR2 FVKESK. This CDR3 has 13 amino acids. V shed 4 bases and J shed 3 bases, with 10 bases lying between them. The source is a man aged 18 to 30 who had mild COVID-19 (a few samples of this study predate the infection). Cell type and time point are not known. V usage is TRBV14 and J usage is TRBJ2-7, with unresolved D. The sequencing sample was made of PBMCs or a T cell subset sorted from them (not recorded which). The CDR3 sequence: CASSLGPSYEQYV. CDR3 coding DNA: TGTGCCAGCAGCCTCGGACCGAGCTACGAGCAGTACGTC.